Listed below are T cell receptor beta chains from one sample, sequenced in a study of blood T cell repertoires in COVID-19. Libraries were prepared by immunoSEQ multiplex PCR; TCRdb keeps only in-frame clonotypes and omits some of them. The sample carries some 110,000 clones, roughly 76% recorded once. The sequenced material came from peripheral blood. The source is a woman in her 70s with acute or convalescent COVID-19. Both conserved end residues are part of each CDR3. Fields, in order: J gene, V gene, D gene, clone size, CDR3 DNA, CDR3 protein. A D gene is named only where the DNA matches it firmly. Clone size, where shown, is once, few, many, or a class for clones that have expanded.

j_call: TRBJ1-6
v_call: TRBV2
d_call: NA
clone_size: few
cdr3_nt: TGTGCCAGCAGTGTTACAGGGCCGTCTGGAATTTCACCCCTCCACTTT
cdr3_aa: CASSVTGPSGISPLHF

j_call: TRBJ2-1
v_call: TRBV9
d_call: TRBD2
clone_size: NA
cdr3_nt: TGTGCCAGCAGCCCATGGGGACTAGGGAATGAGCAGTTCTTC
cdr3_aa: CASSPWGLGNEQFF

j_call: TRBJ2-5
v_call: TRBV7-9
d_call: NA
clone_size: NA
cdr3_nt: TGTGCCAGCAGCTTACCCTCCAGGACAGATGATGAGACCCAGTACTTC
cdr3_aa: CASSLPSRTDDETQYF

j_call: TRBJ1-1
v_call: TRBV3-1/TRBV3-2
d_call: TRBD1
clone_size: few
cdr3_nt: TGTGCCAGCAGCCAACCTCGGACAGGGAGGGTCACTGAAGCTTTCTTT
cdr3_aa: CASSQPRTGRVTEAFF

j_call: TRBJ1-6
v_call: TRBV7-2
d_call: TRBD1
clone_size: NA
cdr3_nt: TGTGCCAGCAGCCTTAGACAGGGTAGGAATTCACCCCTCCACTTT
cdr3_aa: CASSLRQGRNSPLHF

j_call: TRBJ1-1
v_call: TRBV4-3
d_call: NA
clone_size: NA
cdr3_nt: TGCGCCAGCAGCCAAGTTTCAGGATTAGAAGCTTTCTTT
cdr3_aa: CASSQVSGLEAFF

j_call: TRBJ1-1
v_call: TRBV15
d_call: TRBD1
clone_size: NA
cdr3_nt: TGTGCCACCAGCAGAGATCCAGGGGGAAACACTGAAGCTTTCTTT
cdr3_aa: CATSRDPGGNTEAFF

j_call: TRBJ2-2
v_call: TRBV5-1
d_call: NA
clone_size: once
cdr3_nt: TGCGCCAGCAGCTTGGGGCAGGGTCCCCACGGGGAGCTGTTTTTT
cdr3_aa: CASSLGQGPHGELFF

j_call: TRBJ2-7
v_call: TRBV19
d_call: TRBD1
clone_size: NA
cdr3_nt: TGTGCCAGTAGTCCCCCGAGTGGGACAGGGACCTACGAGCAGTACTTC
cdr3_aa: CASSPPSGTGTYEQYF

j_call: TRBJ2-7
v_call: TRBV5-4
d_call: TRBD1
clone_size: once
cdr3_nt: TGTGCCAGCAGCTTAGGGGGCAGGGGGTGGATTGGCGAGCAGTACTTC
cdr3_aa: CASSLGGRGWIGEQYF

j_call: TRBJ2-3
v_call: TRBV5-6
d_call: TRBD2
clone_size: once
cdr3_nt: TGTGCCAGCAGCTTGGCGTTTCTAGCGGGGCCCTCTAACACAGATACGCAGTATTTT
cdr3_aa: CASSLAFLAGPSNTDTQYF

j_call: TRBJ1-1
v_call: TRBV30
d_call: TRBD1
clone_size: few
cdr3_nt: TGTGCCTGGAAGGCCCCAGGGGGGTACACTGAAGCTTTCTTT
cdr3_aa: CAWKAPGGYTEAFF

j_call: TRBJ1-4
v_call: TRBV4-2
d_call: TRBD1
clone_size: NA
cdr3_nt: TGTGCCAGCAGCGCCTCCGGGACAGGGAGTGAAAAACTGTTTTTT
cdr3_aa: CASSASGTGSEKLFF

j_call: TRBJ1-1
v_call: TRBV10-1
d_call: NA
clone_size: NA
cdr3_nt: TGCGCCAGCAGCGACTCAGGGGAGGGGTACACTGAAGCTTTCTTT
cdr3_aa: CASSDSGEGYTEAFF

j_call: TRBJ2-1
v_call: TRBV27
d_call: TRBD2
clone_size: NA
cdr3_nt: TGTGCCAGCCGGGTAGCGGGATACAATGAGCAGTTCTTC
cdr3_aa: CASRVAGYNEQFF

j_call: TRBJ2-1
v_call: TRBV5-6
d_call: TRBD2
clone_size: NA
cdr3_nt: TGTGCCAGCAGCTTTCTAGTAGCGGGCGTCAATGAGCAGTTCTTC
cdr3_aa: CASSFLVAGVNEQFF

j_call: TRBJ2-5
v_call: TRBV28
d_call: NA
clone_size: NA
cdr3_nt: TGTGCCAGCAGTTTAGTAACAGCCCGGGACTTAGAGACCCAGTACTTC
cdr3_aa: CASSLVTARDLETQYF

j_call: TRBJ2-3
v_call: TRBV2
d_call: TRBD2
clone_size: NA
cdr3_nt: TGTGCCAGCAGCAGACTAGCGGGAGGGCCGGATACGCAGTATTTT
cdr3_aa: CASSRLAGGPDTQYF

j_call: TRBJ2-1
v_call: TRBV29-1
d_call: NA
clone_size: NA
cdr3_nt: TGCAGCGTTGCCGACGGGATCCGCAATGAGCAGTTCTTC
cdr3_aa: CSVADGIRNEQFF

j_call: TRBJ2-3
v_call: TRBV2
d_call: TRBD2
clone_size: NA
cdr3_nt: TGTGCCAGCAGTGAAGCTTTCCAGCGGGGGGGAACAGATACGCAGTATTTT
cdr3_aa: CASSEAFQRGGTDTQYF

j_call: TRBJ2-2
v_call: TRBV7-3
d_call: TRBD2
clone_size: NA
cdr3_nt: TGTGCCAGCAGCTCCGGGACTAGCGGGAGCACCGGGGAGCTGTTTTTT
cdr3_aa: CASSSGTSGSTGELFF

j_call: TRBJ2-3
v_call: TRBV19
d_call: TRBD1
clone_size: NA
cdr3_nt: TGTGCCAGTAGTACCTTACAGGGGGCTACGGGCACAGATACGCAGTATTTT
cdr3_aa: CASSTLQGATGTDTQYF

j_call: TRBJ1-2
v_call: TRBV10-3
d_call: TRBD1
clone_size: NA
cdr3_nt: TGTGCCATCAGTGAGTCCCCTGACAGGGTCTATGGCTACACCTTC
cdr3_aa: CAISESPDRVYGYTF

j_call: TRBJ1-5
v_call: TRBV4-3
d_call: TRBD1
clone_size: NA
cdr3_nt: TGCGCCAGCAGCCAAGATTTGACAGGGGGCCCGCCCCAGCCCCAGCATTTT
cdr3_aa: CASSQDLTGGPPQPQHF

j_call: TRBJ1-2
v_call: TRBV5-1
d_call: TRBD1
clone_size: once
cdr3_nt: TGCGCCAGCAGCCCGACAGGGGGCGCGATTTCGGGTGGCTACACCTTC
cdr3_aa: CASSPTGGAISGGYTF

j_call: TRBJ2-2
v_call: TRBV5-5
d_call: TRBD2
clone_size: NA
cdr3_nt: TGTGCCAGCAGCCTGTTCGGTAGCGGGGGGGCGAACACCGGGGAGCTGTTTTTT
cdr3_aa: CASSLFGSGGANTGELFF

j_call: TRBJ2-7
v_call: TRBV7-2
d_call: NA
clone_size: NA
cdr3_nt: TGTGCCAGCAGCTTAGTTTCAGGGGTTTCCTACGAGCAGTACTTC
cdr3_aa: CASSLVSGVSYEQYF

j_call: TRBJ1-2
v_call: TRBV18
d_call: NA
clone_size: few
cdr3_nt: TGTGCCAGCTCACCAGCGATACAGGGAAACTATGGCTACACCTTC
cdr3_aa: CASSPAIQGNYGYTF

j_call: TRBJ1-1
v_call: TRBV29-1
d_call: TRBD1
clone_size: NA
cdr3_nt: TGCAGTCTCTCGGACAGGGCGAACACTGAAGCTTTCTTT
cdr3_aa: CSLSDRANTEAFF

j_call: TRBJ1-1
v_call: TRBV30
d_call: NA
clone_size: NA
cdr3_nt: TGTGCCTGGAGTGTGCGGCCCCGGGGATGGAACACTGAAGCTTTCTTT
cdr3_aa: CAWSVRPRGWNTEAFF

j_call: TRBJ1-1
v_call: TRBV7-9
d_call: TRBD1
clone_size: NA
cdr3_nt: TGTGCCAGCAGCTCGGTTCGGACAGGCACTGAAGCTTTCTTT
cdr3_aa: CASSSVRTGTEAFF

j_call: TRBJ1-4
v_call: TRBV30
d_call: NA
clone_size: NA
cdr3_nt: TGTGCCTGGAGCATATTCGGGACTTTTAATGAAAAACTGTTTTTT
cdr3_aa: CAWSIFGTFNEKLFF

j_call: TRBJ2-4
v_call: TRBV27
d_call: TRBD2
clone_size: NA
cdr3_nt: TGTGCCAGCCGCGGGACTACCAAAAACATTCAGTACTTC
cdr3_aa: CASRGTTKNIQYF